This TCR beta chain emerged from a study of cytomegalovirus exposure and HLA in healthy donors. General study points: Sequencing had likely introduced a cluster of highly shared sequence variants as an artifact. Published work reported that the classifier diagnosed cytomegalovirus status with high specificity and sensitivity.

The PCR made use of 60 Vbeta and 13 Jbeta primers. The protocol was immunoSEQ multiplex PCR, while the TCRdb copy is restricted to in-frame clones and leaves out a portion. This table holds a few hundred thousand clones, about four fifths found once. As regards this clone: Its antigen remains unknown.

The CDR3 consists of 15 residues. The V end lost 0 bases, the J end lost 2 bases, and 11 bases lay between the germline ends. The germline V gene encodes CDR1 LGHNT and CDR2 FRNRAP. This rearrangement joins TRBV12-5 to TRBJ2-7, with TRBD1 as a possible D gene (6 bases). The TCR sequence derives from a girl aged 2 to 10 in good health and CMV-seronegative. Source material: PBMCs. CDR3 region: CASGLVPGATYEQYF. The CDR3 DNA follows: TGTGCTAGTGGTTTGGTGCCAGGGGCCACCTACGAGCAGTACTTC.